This T cell receptor beta chain stems from a study of metastatic and nonmetastatic thyroid tumors. Background on the study: Repertoire comparisons spanned blood and tumor or nodule tissue from malignant and benign thyroid patients.

This clone was seen more than once but under ten times. All patients were treatment-naive before thyroid surgery. V lost 0 bases, J lost 5 bases, and 12 bases lay in between. Looked up from germline, CDR1 is SGDLS and CDR2 is YYNGEE. This CDR3 comprises 15 residues. In the original processing: Between-group CDR3 differences, defined by clinicopathological status, yielded a distant-metastasis classifier for papillary thyroid cancer. Through MiXCR, TCRdb re-clonotyped the PCR reads. These V and J calls are TCRdb output, not the study's own analysis. Of 35,000 to 50,000 clones in the sample, around 24% were seen once.

This TCR derives from a female donor with papillary thyroid cancer or a benign thyroid nodule (not recorded which). Some clones in this sample may be carry-over from other donors' samples. This chain uses TRBV9 with TRBJ2-1, with D hard to call. Specimen: tumor tissue. The chain's CDR3 is CASSVAPLTDNEQFF. The CDR3 DNA is TGTGCCAGCAGCGTAGCCCCGCTGACTGACAATGAGCAGTTCTTC.